One and the same sample provided the 30 T cell receptor beta chains below, sequenced in a study of T-cell reconstitution after alpha-beta-depleted transplantation in children. Unique molecular identifiers were incorporated into the prepared TCRbeta library. From the PCR reads, TCRdb called clonotypes with MiXCR, one entry per CDR3 protein. Of fewer than 750,000 distinct CDR3 sequences listed, about 23% are singletons. The sample was PBMCs, mostly from graft donor cells, taken 360 days after TCRalphabeta/CD19-depleted stem cell transplant. The receptors were sampled from a boy under two years old who had a stem cell transplant for acute myeloid leukemia, so the T cells may come from the graft donor.

This chain joins TRBV7-2 and TRBJ2-1; 14 nucleotides agree with TRBD2. Unmatched junction bases numbered 3, after V lost 5 bases and J lost 6 bases. The CDR3 has 15 residues. Germline CDR1 SGHTA, CDR2 FQGNSA. CDR3: CASSRLAGGPNEQFF. The CDR3 nucleotides are TGTGCCAGCAGCAGACTAGCGGGGGGGCCCAATGAGCAGTTCTTC.

The chain links TRBV4-1 to TRBJ2-3; 8 nucleotides agree with TRBD2. The CDR3 is made up of 17 amino acids. CDR1 is MGHRA and CDR2 is YSYEKL in the germline V gene. J lost 2 bases, V lost 1 base, and 8 bases had no gene match. The CDR3 region has the DNA TGCGCCAGCAGCCAAGTTCTGGCGGGGGGAACCACAGATACGCAGTATTTT. Amino acids: CASSQVLAGGTTDTQYF.

This clonotype was seen a few times. This chain joins TRBV29-1 and TRBJ2-3; 10 positions match TRBD1. CDR3 length: 13 amino acids. The J segment lost 4 bases and the V segment lost 4 bases, leaving 2 bases of the junction unmatched. Germline CDR1 SQVTM, CDR2 ANQGSEA. The CDR3 DNA sequence: TGCAGCGTTGGGACAGGGGGTCCAGATACGCAGTATTTT. Its protein is CSVGTGGPDTQYF.

The V and J genes are TRBV20-1 and TRBJ2-7; 7 bases match TRBD1. J gave up 1 base and V 5 bases, and 11 bases lay outside the gene matches. Germline V gene lookup returns CDR1 DFQATT and CDR2 SNEGSKA (reference sequence). This CDR3 contains 15 residues. CDR3 DNA sequence: TGCAGTGCTCGAAGGGGTGGGACAGCGTCCTACGAGCAGTACTTC. Translating it yields CSARRGGTASYEQYF.

This chain connects TRBV20-1 to TRBJ2-7, with D hard to call. The CDR3 contains 13 residues. CDR1 is DFQATT, CDR2 SNEGSKA, per germline (reference sequence). Between the trimmed V and J ends, which lost 0 bases and 2 bases, there was a span of 8 bases. This CDR3 reads CSARDSDPYEQYF. The CDR3 bases are TGCAGTGCTAGAGATTCGGATCCCTACGAGCAGTACTTC.

This clonotype was observed at least ten times. The V gene is TRBV25-1, the J gene TRBJ2-5; D not resolved. Trimming removed 2 bases from V and 1 base from J, with 11 bases in between. The CDR3 consists of 15 residues. Germline CDR1 is MGHDK and CDR2 is SYGVNS. The CDR3 here is CASSEKGGFQETQYF. The CDR3, as DNA: TGTGCCAGCAGTGAAAAGGGTGGTTTCCAAGAGACCCAGTACTTC.

The DNA for the CDR3 is TGTGCCAGCAGCTTAGGAGAGGGGATTTGGACTGAAGCTTTCTTT. Protein: CASSLGEGIWTEAFF. The chain joins TRBV7-9 to TRBJ1-1, with a weak D call TRBD1 (5 bases). The CDR3 is 15 amino acids. Germline values: CDR1 SEHNR, CDR2 FQNEAQ (reference sequence). The V end lost 1 base, the J end lost 5 bases, and 14 bases lay between the germline ends.

This clonotype was observed a few times. The chain uses TRBV20-1 and TRBJ2-3, with unresolved D. Looked up from germline, CDR1 is DFQATT and CDR2 is SNEGSKA (reference sequence). There are 13 residues in the CDR3. Trimming took off 0 bases at V and 1 base at J, with 5 bases between the two ends. CDR3 in amino acids: CSARDPGTDTQYF. For the CDR3, the DNA is TGCAGTGCTAGAGATCCGGGCACAGATACGCAGTATTTT.

The V and J genes are TRBV6-5 and TRBJ1-3; D not resolved. V dropped 2 bases and J dropped 0 bases, with 11 bases sitting between them. This CDR3 is built from 16 residues. Looked up from germline, CDR1 is MNHEY and CDR2 is SVGAGI. Here the CDR3 reads CASSYPIDNSGNTIYF. The DNA for the CDR3 is TGTGCCAGCAGTTACCCGATCGATAACTCTGGAAACACCATATATTTT.

There are many counts of this clonotype. The J gene is TRBJ2-2, the V gene TRBV14, with unresolved D. Trimming took off 4 bases at V and 4 bases at J, with 19 bases between the two ends. CDR1 is SGHDN and CDR2 is FVKESK in the germline V gene. The CDR3 has 17 amino acids. The CDR3 DNA is TGTGCCAGCAGCCGACGTCCTGGGGTCTCCCGCACCGGGGAGCTGTTTTTT. This sequence encodes CASSRRPGVSRTGELFF.

This clonotype was seen more than once but under ten times. The chain has TRBV12-3 or TRBV12-4 and TRBJ1-5; TRBD1 agrees at 7 bases. The V segment lost 6 bases and the J segment 0 bases; nucleotides outside the gene matches: 5. This CDR3 is built from 15 residues. Written as DNA, the CDR3 is TGTGCCAGCAGCCGGACAGGCCATAGCAATCAGCCCCAGCATTTT. As protein: CASSRTGHSNQPQHF.

Concerning this clonotype: This CDR3 is missing its conserved last phenylalanine or tryptophan, likely due to a read error. The CDR3 protein is CASSPRQGGTEKLFS. The CDR3 DNA is TGTGCCAGCAGCCCCCGACAGGGTGGTACTGAAAAACTGTTTTCT. This sequence joins TRBV7-2 and TRBJ1-4; 7 positions match TRBD1. The germline V gene has CDR1 SGHTA and CDR2 FQGNSA. This CDR3 has 15 residues. V was pared by 5 bases and J by 7 bases, with 10 bases of the junction left unmatched.

In this sample, this clonotype turned up a few times. This CDR3 reads CSATSGGAEPATQYF. CDR3 in DNA: TGCAGTGCTACTAGCGGGGGGGCCGAGCCGGCTACGCAGTATTTT. J is TRBJ2-3 and V is TRBV20-1, with 12 bases that match TRBD2. Trimming cost V 4 bases and J 8 bases; bases outside gene matches: 10. CDR1 is DFQATT, CDR2 SNEGSKA, per germline (reference sequence). This CDR3 comprises 15 residues.

Ten or more counts support this clonotype. The genes are TRBV20-1 and TRBJ2-1, with D perhaps matching TRBD1 or TRBD2 (5 bases each). CDR1 and CDR2 from the germline V gene are DFQATT and SNEGSKA (reference sequence). The V end lost 0 bases, the J end lost 11 bases, and 14 bases lay between the germline ends. The CDR3 length is 13 residues. Written as DNA, the CDR3 is TGCAGTGCTAGAGATACGGATCGGGGACAGCAGTTCTTC. Amino acid sequence: CSARDTDRGQQFF.

The chain combines TRBV7-7 with TRBJ2-2; no clear D gene. Germline V gives CDR1 SSHAT, CDR2 FNYEAQ (reference sequence). The CDR3 is 16 residues long. Trimming removed 5 bases at V and 1 base at J, with 14 bases between. This CDR3 reads CASSPSDTGNTGELFF. As DNA, the CDR3 is TGTGCCAGCAGCCCGTCAGATACGGGGAACACCGGGGAGCTGTTTTTT.

This clonotype was found a few times. This chain links TRBV12-3 or TRBV12-4 with TRBJ1-1; D uncertain. Trimming removed 6 bases at V and 5 bases at J, with 13 bases between. This CDR3 is built from 13 residues. The CDR3 nucleotides read TGTGCCAGCAGGGTGACGGTTGTTACTGAAGCTTTCTTT. It codes for CASRVTVVTEAFF.

This clonotype was counted at least ten times. The V and J genes are TRBV11-2 and TRBJ2-5; the D gene is possibly TRBD1 (6 bases). Trimming took 5 bases from V and 3 from J, leaving 19 bases between them. The CDR3 consists of 16 residues. Germline V CDR1 and CDR2: SGHAT, FQNNGV. The CDR3: CASSGDRDKSEETQYF. The CDR3 DNA is TGTGCCAGCAGCGGAGACCGGGACAAAAGTGAAGAGACCCAGTACTTC. The full variable domain, in which reference TRBV11-2 and TRBJ2-5 provide the parts outside the CDR3, is EAGVAQSPRYKIIEKRQSVAFWCNPISGHATLYWYQQILGQGPKLLIQFQNNGVVDDSQLPKDRFSAERLKGVDSTLKIQPAKLEDSAVYLCASSGDRDKSEETQYFGPGTRLLVL.

The J gene is TRBJ2-7, the V gene TRBV12-3 or TRBV12-4; TRBD1 or TRBD2 may be the D gene (7 bases each). Trimming removed 10 bases from V and 5 bases from J, with 15 bases in between. The CDR3 runs to 12 residues. The CDR3 bases are TGTGCCACCAGCAGGGGGGGAGACGAGCAGTACTTC. It translates to CATSRGGDEQYF.

This clonotype was detected once. This sequence joins TRBV7-6 and TRBJ2-7; 8 bases agree with TRBD1. With V trimmed by 5 bases and J by 4 bases, 7 bases remained unmatched. Germline CDR1 and CDR2: SGHVS and FNYEAQ. The CDR3 covers 14 residues. This chain's CDR3 is CASSPRTGKYEQYF. The CDR3 DNA sequence: TGTGCCAGCAGCCCGCGGACAGGGAAATACGAGCAGTACTTC.

This clonotype was counted many times. A read error may account for a junction end that differs from germline. CDR3 loop: CASSLGSKDGVF. CDR3 sequence (DNA): TGTGCCAGCAGCTTAGGGTCCAAAGATGGAGTATTT. The chain uses TRBV7-2 and TRBJ2-3; no clear D gene. The CDR3 sequence is 12 residues long. Germline loops: CDR1 SGHTA, CDR2 FQGNSA.

The chain employs TRBV20-1 and TRBJ1-4; D might be TRBD1 (5 bases). Germline V gene lookup returns CDR1 DFQATT and CDR2 SNEGSKA (reference sequence). The V and J ends lost 3 bases and 7 bases respectively, with 18 bases between them. The CDR3 is made up of 15 amino acids. CDR3 amino acids: CSARHRGLLREKLFF. As DNA, the CDR3 is TGCAGTGCTAGGCACCGGGGCCTCCTTCGTGAAAAACTGTTTTTT.

The genes are TRBV4-3 and TRBJ2-2; TRBD1 matches 9 bases. CDR1 and CDR2 (germline): LGHNA, YSLEER. The CDR3 length is 15 residues. Trimming cost V 4 bases and J 3 bases; bases outside gene matches: 3. In nucleotides, the CDR3 is TGCGCCAGCAGCCCACAGGGGGCCTACACCGGGGAGCTGTTTTTT. Translated: CASSPQGAYTGELFF.

This clonotype was observed many times. The chain recombines TRBV20-1 with TRBJ2-3; a possible D gene is TRBD2 (5 bases). Per the germline V gene, CDR1 is DFQATT and CDR2 is SNEGSKA (reference sequence). The CDR3 covers 13 residues. V lost 6 bases to trimming and J lost 4 bases, with 14 bases between them. In nucleotides, the CDR3 is TGCAGTGCGCGCGGTAGCGCTGCAGATACGCAGTATTTT. Protein product: CSARGSAADTQYF.

The rearrangement uses TRBV7-6 and TRBJ2-4; D call uncertain. The CDR3 runs 13 residues. V shed 6 bases and J shed 7 bases, with 13 bases lying between them. Germline V gene sequence: CDR1 SGHVS, CDR2 FNYEAQ. This CDR3 is CASSLGMWNIQYF. The CDR3 nucleotides are TGTGCCAGCAGTCTTGGGATGTGGAACATTCAGTACTTC.

This clonotype was seen more than once but under ten times. This chain uses TRBV24-1 with TRBJ2-5, with a weak D call TRBD2 (7 bases). Germline V gene data show CDR1 as KGHDR and CDR2 as SFDVKD. Trimming cost V 6 bases and J 1 base, with 14 bases left between them. The CDR3 contains 15 residues. The CDR3 loop reads CATSPGEGPQETQYF. CDR3 bases: TGTGCCACCAGTCCAGGGGAGGGACCCCAAGAGACCCAGTACTTC.

This clonotype was recorded a few times. The V call is TRBV7-2, the J call TRBJ2-3; weak D call: TRBD1 (5 bases). Germline CDR1 SGHTA, CDR2 FQGNSA. Trimming took off 3 bases at V and 6 bases at J, with 16 bases between the two ends. There are 15 residues in the CDR3. The CDR3 reads CASSFRIDKGDTQYF. The CDR3, as DNA: TGTGCCAGCAGCTTCCGAATAGACAAGGGGGATACGCAGTATTTT.

In its sample, this clonotype was seen a few times. The V and J genes are TRBV6-2 or TRBV6-3 and TRBJ2-1; D is possibly TRBD1 (6 bases). In germline, CDR1 is MNHEY, CDR2 SVGEGT. V lost 7 bases and J 5 bases, leaving 18 bases between the germline ends. This CDR3 is built from 15 residues. CDR3 sequence: CASNRGGIPNNEQFF. CDR3 coding DNA: TGTGCCAGCAACAGAGGGGGTATCCCTAACAATGAGCAGTTCTTC.

The chain carries TRBV15 and TRBJ2-7; D is unclear. The V and J ends lost 0 bases and 4 bases respectively, with 13 bases between them. Germline CDR1 LNHNV, CDR2 YYDKDF (reference sequence). CDR3 length equals 15 residues. In nucleotides, the CDR3 is TGTGCCACCAGCAGAGATCCGGACCTGAATTACGAGCAGTACTTC. It translates to CATSRDPDLNYEQYF.

This chain uses TRBV7-8 with TRBJ2-7; D is uncertain. The CDR3 consists of 15 residues. The germline gives CDR1 SGHVS, CDR2 FQNEAQ. Trimming left V 5 bases short and J 0 bases short, with 14 bases between. This chain's CDR3 is CASSPNPTRSYEQYF. The CDR3 nucleotides are TGTGCCAGCAGCCCCAACCCGACACGCTCCTACGAGCAGTACTTC.

This clonotype showed up many times. The rearrangement uses TRBV11-2 and TRBJ2-7, with D perhaps TRBD2 (6 bases). Germline CDR1 is SGHAT and CDR2 is FQNNGV. There are 15 residues in the CDR3. V lost 1 base, J lost 2 bases, and 12 bases lay in between. DNA for the CDR3: TGTGCCAGCAGCTTAGGACGCCGGGGGACCTACGAGCAGTACTTC. Translated, it gives CASSLGRRGTYEQYF.